This T cell receptor (beta chain) emerged from a study of Ad26.COV2.S vaccination and SARS-CoV-2 variants. This CDR3 spans 13 amino acids. Germline V CDR1 and CDR2: MNHEY, SMNVEV (reference sequence). The V gene lost 1 base and the J gene lost 7 bases, with 10 bases spanning the gap. Treatment noted: roughly 18 received Ad26.COV2.S at low or high dose, single or two shots; 5 received placebo; per-sample allocation not given. The investigators took samples on day 63 after the first vaccine or placebo injection. Within Boston, the person who donated was an adult of 18-55 years. Profiled with immunoSEQ multiplex PCR; TCRdb holds only in-frame clones, not every one. Counted here are a few hundred thousand clones, 80% to 95% occurring once; the ten biggest clones make up roughly 4%.

This TCR came from a person aged 18-60 years who received the Ad26.COV2.S COVID-19 vaccine or a placebo. J is TRBJ1-1 and V is TRBV27; D is possibly TRBD1 (6 bases). This specimen was peripheral blood, taken in a trial of Ad26.COV2.S vaccine versus placebo. The DNA for the CDR3 is TGTGCCAGCAGTTTATGGGGGCAGGGTGAAGCTTTCTTT. This sequence encodes CASSLWGQGEAFF.